These 17 T cell receptor beta chains were all obtained from the same sample, sequenced in a study of blood T cell repertoires in COVID-19. Measured with immunoSEQ multiplex PCR; TCRdb has only the in-frame clones, and not every one. The table records about 220,000 clones, approximately 78% of them present only once. Sequenced: peripheral blood. These receptors originate from a woman in her 70s with COVID-19, enrolled during active disease.

This clone was seen ten or more times. The chain is built from TRBV9 and TRBJ1-2; 7 nucleotides align to TRBD1. Germline-derived CDR1 and CDR2 are SGDLS and YYNGEE. Germline trimming cut 3 bases from V and 2 bases from J; bases unmatched to any gene: 10. The CDR3 loop spans 16 amino acids. This CDR3 reads CASSASGTELNYGYTF. The CDR3, as DNA: TGTGCCAGCAGCGCCTCCGGGACAGAGCTGAACTATGGCTACACCTTC.

This chain connects TRBV19 to TRBJ1-2; the match to TRBD1 covers 8 bases. Germline CDR1 reads LNHDA; CDR2 reads SQIVND (reference sequence). V was clipped by 4 bases and J by 4 bases; unmatched bases: 8. The CDR3 is 15 amino acids. CDR3 sequence: CASSNTGTGFYGYTF. CDR3 DNA: TGTGCCAGTAGTAACACCGGGACAGGTTTCTATGGCTACACCTTC. The full variable domain, completed using reference TRBV19 and TRBJ1-2, is DGGITQSPKYLFRKEGQNVTLSCEQNLNHDAMYWYRQDPGQGLRLIYYSQIVNDFQKGDIAEGYSVSREKKESFPLTVTSAQKNPTAFYLCASSNTGTGFYGYTFGSGTRLTVV.

V gene TRBV4-3 combines with J gene TRBJ2-3; weak D call: TRBD2 (7 bases). Trimming removed 6 bases from V and 6 bases from J, with 16 bases in between. CDR1 is LGHNA and CDR2 is YSLEER in the germline V gene. The CDR3 consists of 14 residues. CDR3: CASSASGGRDTQYF. The CDR3 region has the DNA TGCGCCAGCAGTGCCTCCGGGGGGCGGGATACGCAGTATTTT.

The CDR3 coding sequence is TGTGCCAGCAGCCAGGGACAGAGGGAGACCCAGTACTTC. It specifies CASSQGQRETQYF. The chain uses TRBV5-4 and TRBJ2-5; TRBD1 aligns across 7 bases. Per germline, CDR1 SGHNT and CDR2 YYREEE (reference sequence). J gave up 5 bases and V 4 bases, and 5 bases lay outside the gene matches. The CDR3 is 13 residues long.

The rearrangement links TRBV29-1 to TRBJ1-4; no clear D gene. From germline, CDR1 is SQVTM and CDR2 ANQGSEA. The CDR3 consists of 11 residues. V shed 6 bases and J shed 5 bases, with 7 bases lying between them. CDR3 in amino acids: CSVYRNEKLFF. CDR3 in DNA: TGCAGCGTCTACAGAAATGAAAAACTGTTTTTT.

The chain carries TRBV6-2 or TRBV6-3 and TRBJ2-2; TRBD1 is a possible D gene (5 bases). Trimming pared 0 bases from V and 3 bases from J, leaving 11 bases between. Germline V lookup: CDR1 MNHEY, CDR2 SVGEGT. CDR3 length: 16 amino acids. The DNA for the CDR3 is TGTGCCAGCAGTTACTCGGGGCAAGGGCACACCGGGGAGCTGTTTTTT. Its protein is CASSYSGQGHTGELFF.

The V gene is TRBV7-9, the J gene TRBJ2-7; D is uncertain. Germline V CDR1 and CDR2: SEHNR, FQNEAQ (reference sequence). Trimming cost V 4 bases and J 5 bases, with 12 bases left between them. The CDR3 has 13 amino acids. CDR3: CASSSPTADEQYF. The CDR3 coding sequence is TGTGCCAGCAGCTCCCCAACTGCGGACGAGCAGTACTTC. The whole variable domain, filled in from reference TRBV7-9 and TRBJ2-7, reads DTGVSQNPRHKITKRGQNVTFRCDPISEHNRLYWYRQTLGQGPEFLTYFQNEAQLEKSRLLSDRFSAERPKGSFSTLEIQRTEQGDSAMYLCASSSPTADEQYFGPGTRLTVT.

The rearrangement joins TRBV7-9 to TRBJ2-5, with TRBD2 matching 8 bases. The ends lost 1 base at V and 2 bases at J; junction bases unmatched: 3. The CDR3 covers 15 residues. Germline CDR1 reads SEHNR; CDR2 reads FQNEAQ (reference sequence). CDR3 region: CASSLGLANQETQYF. CDR3 DNA: TGTGCCAGCAGCTTAGGACTAGCGAATCAAGAGACCCAGTACTTC. Using reference TRBV7-9 and TRBJ2-5 for the parts outside the CDR3, the full variable domain is DTGVSQNPRHKITKRGQNVTFRCDPISEHNRLYWYRQTLGQGPEFLTYFQNEAQLEKSRLLSDRFSAERPKGSFSTLEIQRTEQGDSAMYLCASSLGLANQETQYFGPGTRLLVL.

This chain joins TRBV20-1 and TRBJ2-1; 8 bases agree with TRBD1. The CDR3 loop spans 14 amino acids. CDR1 and CDR2 (germline): DFQATT, SNEGSKA (reference sequence). With 6 bases clipped from V and 7 bases from J, the junction kept 11 bases outside the gene matches. For the CDR3, the DNA is TGCAGTGCCAGTTCCCAGGGGGCGCAAAATGAGCAGTTCTTC. Protein sequence: CSASSQGAQNEQFF.

The chain employs TRBV15 and TRBJ1-2, with a weak D call TRBD1 (6 bases). The germline V gene has CDR1 LNHNV and CDR2 YYDKDF (reference sequence). This CDR3 is built from 14 residues. Between the trimmed V and J ends, which lost 0 bases and 8 bases, there was a span of 13 bases. The CDR3 region has the DNA TGTGCCACCAGCAGAGATTACAGGGAGCAGGGCTACACCTTC. Translated, it gives CATSRDYREQGYTF.

The chain couples TRBV4-3 to TRBJ1-2; D is unclear. Trimming removed 4 bases at V and 0 bases at J, with 12 bases between. The CDR3 is 15 amino acids. Germline loops: CDR1 LGHNA, CDR2 YSLEER. The DNA of the CDR3 is TGCGCCAGCAGCCCACGGGGTCTCGCTAACTATGGCTACACCTTC. This gives the protein CASSPRGLANYGYTF.

The chain carries TRBV4-1 and TRBJ2-5, with 10 bases that match TRBD2. From germline, CDR1 is MGHRA and CDR2 YSYEKL. The junction had 6 bases not matched to a gene; V was cut back by 0 bases and J by 5 bases. This CDR3 contains 16 residues. The CDR3 coding sequence is TGCGCCAGCAGCCAAGACGAGCGGGAGGGCAGGGAGACCCAGTACTTC. Protein product: CASSQDEREGRETQYF.

This chain links TRBV6-2 or TRBV6-3 with TRBJ2-7, with D possibly being TRBD1 (5 bases). The germline CDR1 and CDR2 sequences are MNHEY and SVGEGT. This CDR3 is 14 amino acids long. Trimming shortened V by 6 bases and J by 2 bases, and 14 bases separated the two germline ends. The CDR3 is CASSPGHQTYEQYF. The DNA for the CDR3 is TGTGCCAGCAGCCCCGGACACCAAACCTACGAGCAGTACTTC.

V and J are TRBV3-1 (or the pseudogene TRBV3-2) and TRBJ1-6; D might be TRBD1 (5 bases). Deletions cut 4 bases from V and 3 bases from J, with 10 bases between. Germline CDR1 and CDR2: LGHDT and YNNKEL (reference sequence). The CDR3 runs 15 residues. The CDR3 DNA reads TGTGCCAGCAGCCTGGACAATCTCTATAATTCACCCCTCCACTTT. Protein sequence: CASSLDNLYNSPLHF.

In its sample, this clone was seen a few times. The gene calls are TRBV5-1 and TRBJ1-2; D unresolved. This CDR3 spans 14 amino acids. Per the germline V gene, CDR1 is SGHRS and CDR2 is YFSETQ. Between the trimmed V and J ends, which lost 0 bases and 8 bases, there was a span of 14 bases. CDR3 nucleotides: TGCGCCAGCAGCTTGGATATCTGGGGAGGCGGCTACACCTTC. It codes for CASSLDIWGGGYTF.

The chain joins TRBV7-6 to TRBJ1-6; 9 bases are a match to TRBD1. After removal of 4 bases from V and 0 bases from J, the junction contained 10 bases not matched to a gene. The CDR3 runs 19 residues. Germline lookup yields CDR1 SGHVS and CDR2 FNYEAQ. CDR3 amino acids: CASSSGWTGVSSYNSPLHF. The CDR3 bases are TGTGCCAGCAGCTCCGGGTGGACAGGGGTAAGCTCCTATAATTCACCCCTCCACTTT.

The chain is built from TRBV6-5 and TRBJ2-2; 9 positions agree with TRBD1. This CDR3 is built from 14 residues. CDR1 is MNHEY, CDR2 SVGAGI, per germline. J gave up 4 bases and V 11 bases, and 8 bases lay outside the gene matches. CDR3 DNA sequence: TGTGCCTCCGGGACAGGGACTTTCACCGGGGAGCTGTTTTTT. It specifies CASGTGTFTGELFF.